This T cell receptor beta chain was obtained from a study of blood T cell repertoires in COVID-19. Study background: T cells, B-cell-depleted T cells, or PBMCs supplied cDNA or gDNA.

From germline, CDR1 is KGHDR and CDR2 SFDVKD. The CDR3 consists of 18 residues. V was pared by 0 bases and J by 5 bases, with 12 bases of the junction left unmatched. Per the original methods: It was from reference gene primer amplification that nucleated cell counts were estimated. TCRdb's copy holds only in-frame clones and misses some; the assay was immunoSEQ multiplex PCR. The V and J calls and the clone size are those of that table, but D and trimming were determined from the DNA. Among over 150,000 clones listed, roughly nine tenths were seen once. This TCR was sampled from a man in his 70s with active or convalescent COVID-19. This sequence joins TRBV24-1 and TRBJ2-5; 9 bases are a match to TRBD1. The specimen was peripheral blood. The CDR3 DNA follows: TGTGCCACCAGTGATTTGTGGGGGGACAGGGCGAGGGGGGAGACCCAGTACTTC. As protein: CATSDLWGDRARGETQYF.